The 23 T cell receptor beta chains in this list originate from one sample, sequenced in a study of identical twins. Each CDR3 protein is one row after TCRdb ran MiXCR on the 5' RACE reads. The table has around 530,000 distinct CDR3 sequences, approximately 14% seen once; the top ten hold roughly 0.42%. This sample also appeared in a second study, on yellow fever vaccine responses in identical twins.

The specimen sequenced was CD4+ T cells sorted from blood. These receptors came from a young woman in good health.

The rearrangement joins TRBV20-1 to TRBJ2-5, with D perhaps assigned TRBD1 or TRBD2 (6 bases each). V lost 6 bases and J 5 bases, leaving 19 bases between the germline ends. The CDR3 is made up of 14 amino acids. CDR1 DFQATT and CDR2 SNEGSKA come from the germline V gene (reference sequence). The CDR3 nucleotides read TGCAGTGCCCCGACGGCTGGGGGGCGGGAGACCCAGTACTTC. Translating gives CSAPTAGGRETQYF.

The chain couples TRBV12-3 or TRBV12-4 to TRBJ1-1; D is unresolved. With 5 bases removed from V and 0 bases from J, the gap between germline ends came to 10 bases. The CDR3 contains 14 residues. CDR3 in DNA: TGTGCCAGCAGTAAGAAACAGCTGAACACTGAAGCTTTCTTT. It is translated as CASSKKQLNTEAFF.

V and J are TRBV11-2 and TRBJ1-2; D uncertain. The CDR3 contains 12 residues. Germline V gives CDR1 SGHAT, CDR2 FQNNGV. V lost 0 bases, J lost 7 bases, and 6 bases lay in between. This CDR3 is CASSLDGSGYTF. CDR3 sequence (DNA): TGTGCCAGCAGCTTAGATGGGAGTGGCTACACCTTC. The full variable domain, in which reference TRBV11-2 and TRBJ1-2 provide the parts outside the CDR3, is EAGVAQSPRYKIIEKRQSVAFWCNPISGHATLYWYQQILGQGPKLLIQFQNNGVVDDSQLPKDRFSAERLKGVDSTLKIQPAKLEDSAVYLCASSLDGSGYTFGSGTRLTVV.

The rearrangement joins TRBV28 to TRBJ2-2; possible D gene TRBD1, 6 bases. The CDR3 consists of 14 residues. The ends were cut back, 2 bases at V and 7 bases at J, with 11 bases in the middle. Germline V gene lookup returns CDR1 MDHEN and CDR2 SYDVKM. The CDR3 sequence is CASSLLGGYGELFF. For the CDR3, the DNA is TGTGCCAGCAGTTTACTAGGGGGTTACGGGGAGCTGTTTTTT.

V is TRBV25-1 and J is TRBJ2-7, with 11 bases matching TRBD2. This CDR3 spans 15 amino acids. The V segment lost 6 bases and the J segment 9 bases; nucleotides outside the gene matches: 13. Per germline, CDR1 MGHDK and CDR2 SYGVNS. The CDR3 DNA is TGTGCCAGCAGCCGGACTAGCGGGTACGTGCGTGGGCAGTACTTC. Translated: CASSRTSGYVRGQYF.

A note on this clonotype: The junction and the germline gene differ at one end; a read error may be behind it. Here the CDR3 DNA reads TGTTCCAGCCGGCCGGGAGTAGCGGGCACGGGTGGGGAGACCCAGTACTTC. It encodes CSSRPGVAGTGGETQYF. V usage is TRBV2 and J usage is TRBJ2-5, with 7 positions matching TRBD2. The germline gives CDR1 SNHLY, CDR2 FYNNEI. The CDR3 extends over 17 amino acids.

This clonotype was recorded a few times. This rearrangement joins TRBV7-9 to TRBJ2-7; tentatively, D is TRBD1 (6 bases). The germline CDR1 and CDR2 sequences are SEHNR and FQNEAQ (reference sequence). V was shortened by 3 bases and J by 1 base, with 10 bases between the two germline ends. This CDR3 comprises 14 residues. The CDR3 nucleotides are TGTGCCAGCAGCTTTGAGGGGGTGTCCTACGAGCAGTACTTC. Translated, it gives CASSFEGVSYEQYF. Supplemented by reference TRBV7-9 and TRBJ2-7, the full variable domain reads DTGVSQNPRHKITKRGQNVTFRCDPISEHNRLYWYRQTLGQGPEFLTYFQNEAQLEKSRLLSDRFSAERPKGSFSTLEIQRTEQGDSAMYLCASSFEGVSYEQYFGPGTRLTVT.

The CDR3 coding sequence is TGTGCCAGCAGCTTGCCAAACCCGGGACAGGGTACCAACACCGGGGAGCTGTTTTTT. This translates into CASSLPNPGQGTNTGELFF. J is TRBJ2-2 and V is TRBV11-2; 9 bases are shared with TRBD1. V was pared by 3 bases and J by 2 bases, with 13 bases of the junction left unmatched. CDR3 length: 19 residues. The V gene's germline CDR1 is SGHAT and CDR2 FQNNGV.

This clonotype occurred a few times. The J gene is TRBJ2-3, the V gene TRBV7-9; the match to TRBD2 covers 9 bases. Germline V gene lookup returns CDR1 SEHNR and CDR2 FQNEAQ (reference sequence). The CDR3 loop spans 17 amino acids. Trimming cost V 2 bases and J 0 bases; bases outside gene matches: 6. CDR3 residues: CASSLFLTSGSTDTQYF. Written as DNA, the CDR3 is TGTGCCAGCAGCTTATTCTTGACTAGCGGAAGCACAGATACGCAGTATTTT.

The chain recombines TRBV24-1 with TRBJ1-6; D remains ambiguous. V was pared by 3 bases and J by 15 bases, with 14 bases between. CDR3 size: 13 residues. The V gene's germline CDR1 is KGHDR and CDR2 SFDVKD. As DNA, the CDR3 is TGTGCCACCAGTGATCAGGACCGTGGACGCCTCCACTTT. Its protein product is CATSDQDRGRLHF.

This rearrangement joins TRBV20-1 to TRBJ2-7; D is perhaps TRBD2 (5 bases). V shed 1 base and J shed 2 bases, with 12 bases lying between them. CDR1 and CDR2 (germline): DFQATT, SNEGSKA (reference sequence). This CDR3 has 14 amino acids. The CDR3 spells CSARGSGLTYEQYF. The CDR3 DNA is TGCAGTGCTAGAGGGAGCGGACTTACCTACGAGCAGTACTTC.

The J gene is TRBJ2-2, the V gene TRBV6-6; no firm D call. The V end lost 7 bases, the J end lost 7 bases, and 10 bases lay between the germline ends. CDR3 length: 12 amino acids. Germline V gives CDR1 MNHNY, CDR2 SVGAGI (reference sequence). The CDR3 loop reads CASTFQSGELFF. The CDR3 nucleotides are TGTGCCAGCACCTTCCAGAGCGGGGAGCTGTTTTTT.

This clonotype appeared once. This chain links TRBV6-1 with TRBJ2-1; 7 positions match TRBD2. This CDR3 spans 16 amino acids. Germline loops: CDR1 MNHNS, CDR2 SASEGT. The trim removed 0 bases at V and 4 bases at J, leaving 6 bases unmatched. The CDR3 loop reads CASSEALAGLYNEQFF. The CDR3 DNA follows: TGTGCCAGCAGTGAAGCGTTAGCGGGTCTTTACAATGAGCAGTTCTTC.

The chain uses TRBV20-1 and TRBJ2-2, with D possibly matching TRBD2 (7 bases). The CDR3 loop spans 17 amino acids. The V end was cut by 1 base, the J end by 0 bases, with 15 bases between. Looked up from germline, CDR1 is DFQATT and CDR2 is SNEGSKA (reference sequence). This CDR3 reads CSARGAAGAANTGELFF. The CDR3 region has the DNA TGCAGTGCTAGAGGGGCGGCGGGGGCAGCGAACACCGGGGAGCTGTTTTTT.

The chain is built from TRBV3-1 and TRBJ2-1; 11 nucleotides agree with TRBD2. CDR1 is LGHDT, CDR2 YNNKEL, per germline (reference sequence). J lost 3 bases, V lost 1 base, and 2 bases had no gene match. CDR3 length equals 16 residues. CDR3 DNA sequence: TGTGCCAGCAGCCAAGCCGGGACTAGCGGCTACAATGAGCAGTTCTTC. This codes for CASSQAGTSGYNEQFF.

This clonotype was observed at least ten times. The V gene is TRBV12-3 or TRBV12-4, the J gene TRBJ2-7; TRBD2 might be the D (5 bases). The CDR3 sequence is 15 residues long. The V and J ends lost 6 bases and 5 bases respectively, with 20 bases between them. CDR3 nucleotide sequence: TGTGCCAGCAGCCCAACGGGGAAAAGGATGAACGAGCAGTACTTC. Translated, it gives CASSPTGKRMNEQYF.

The chain recombines TRBV4-1 with TRBJ2-7, with no clear D. V lost 0 bases to trimming and J lost 2 bases, with 11 bases between them. The CDR3 runs 15 residues. Germline V gives CDR1 MGHRA, CDR2 YSYEKL. CDR3 sequence (DNA): TGCGCCAGCAGCCAAGATCCTACAGTGACCTACGAGCAGTACTTC. This codes for CASSQDPTVTYEQYF.

This clonotype was seen more than once but under ten times. V gene TRBV28 combines with J gene TRBJ2-5; 7 bases line up with TRBD1. The V gene's germline CDR1 is MDHEN and CDR2 SYDVKM. The CDR3 spans 14 residues. After removal of 5 bases from V and 0 bases from J, the junction contained 3 bases not matched to a gene. CDR3 sequence: CASSLDRHQETQYF. The CDR3 region has the DNA TGTGCCAGCAGTCTGGACAGGCACCAAGAGACCCAGTACTTC. The whole variable domain, filled in from reference TRBV28 and TRBJ2-5, reads DVKVTQSSRYLVKRTGEKVFLECVQDMDHENMFWYRQDPGLGLRLIYFSYDVKMKEKGDIPEGYSVSREKKERFSLILESASTNQTSMYLCASSLDRHQETQYFGPGTRLLVL.

This clonotype showed up just a few times. The chain links TRBV7-9 to TRBJ2-5; no clear D. The germline gives CDR1 SEHNR, CDR2 FQNEAQ (reference sequence). Trimming left V 4 bases short and J 1 base short, with 13 bases between. The CDR3 covers 15 residues. The CDR3 region has the DNA TGTGCCAGCAGCTCCACCTTCGGCCGCCAAGAGACCCAGTACTTC. It is translated as CASSSTFGRQETQYF. The variable domain in full, with the rest retrieved from reference TRBV7-9 and TRBJ2-5, is DTGVSQNPRHKITKRGQNVTFRCDPISEHNRLYWYRQTLGQGPEFLTYFQNEAQLEKSRLLSDRFSAERPKGSFSTLEIQRTEQGDSAMYLCASSSTFGRQETQYFGPGTRLLVL.

The chain carries TRBV28 and TRBJ1-2; possible D gene TRBD1, 6 bases. V gave up 5 bases and J gave up 2 bases, with 12 bases separating them. CDR1 is MDHEN and CDR2 is SYDVKM in the germline V gene. This CDR3 has 14 residues. The CDR3 protein is CASSPLGANYGYTF. The DNA for the CDR3 is TGTGCCAGCAGTCCCTTGGGGGCAAACTATGGCTACACCTTC.

Concerning this clonotype itself: Its ends do not fully match the called genes, so a read error is possible. V and J are TRBV3-1 and TRBJ2-5, with 9 nucleotides matching TRBD2. The CDR3 runs to 15 residues. The germline gives CDR1 LGHDT, CDR2 YNNKEL (reference sequence). The CDR3 loop reads CACSQEGLARETQYF. For the CDR3, the DNA is TGTGCCTGCAGCCAAGAGGGACTAGCCCGGGAGACCCAGTACTTC.

This clonotype came up a few times. The rearrangement joins TRBV11-2 to TRBJ2-1; D is possibly TRBD1 (5 bases). V lost 5 bases to trimming and J lost 0 bases, with 20 bases between them. There are 18 residues in the CDR3. Germline V gene lookup returns CDR1 SGHAT and CDR2 FQNNGV. The CDR3 loop is CASSAPVSGAVSYNEQFF. CDR3 coding DNA: TGTGCCAGCAGCGCCCCGGTTAGTGGGGCCGTCTCCTACAATGAGCAGTTCTTC.

This clonotype has only a few counts. This sequence joins TRBV6-1 and TRBJ1-3; no clear D. This CDR3 is built from 14 residues. The germline V gene encodes CDR1 MNHNS and CDR2 SASEGT. Trimming left V 6 bases short and J 8 bases short, with 17 bases between. The CDR3 DNA is TGTGCCAGCAGCAGCCGGACCCCGCCGGACACCATATATTTT. This gives the protein CASSSRTPPDTIYF.